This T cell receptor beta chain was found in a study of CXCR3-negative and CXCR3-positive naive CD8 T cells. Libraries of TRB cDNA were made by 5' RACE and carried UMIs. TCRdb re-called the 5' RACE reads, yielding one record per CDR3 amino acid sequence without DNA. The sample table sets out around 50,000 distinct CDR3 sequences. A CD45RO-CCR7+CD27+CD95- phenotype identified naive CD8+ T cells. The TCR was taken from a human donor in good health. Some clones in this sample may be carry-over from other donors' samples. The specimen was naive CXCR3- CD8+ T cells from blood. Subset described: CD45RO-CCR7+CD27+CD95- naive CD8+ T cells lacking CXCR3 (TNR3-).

The CDR3 sequence is CASSLIRGLYNEQFF. The chain carries TRBV7-3 and TRBJ2-1. The germline gives CDR1 SGHTA, CDR2 FQGTGA. The CDR3 consists of 15 residues.